This TCR beta chain was sequenced for a study of blood T cell repertoires in COVID-19. The wider study: Sources were T cells, B-cell-depleted T cells, or PBMCs; the material itself was cDNA or gDNA.

Germline V gene sequence: CDR1 SGHAT, CDR2 FQNNGV. The CDR3 has 15 residues. Trimming took 5 bases from V and 6 from J; bases not matched to a gene: 6. Ages ranged from roughly 18 to 100 years, with residence in some 25 US areas. Participants had their cohort set by participant-reported clinical history. In the original workflow: How many nucleated cells were present was estimated from reference gene primer amplification. TCRdb's table, derived via immunoSEQ multiplex PCR, lists solely in-frame clones and lacks some. The DNA was the basis for D and trimming; V, J and clone size are from that table. The table shows fewer than 200,000 clones, with around four fifths occurring only once.

This chain links TRBV11-2 with TRBJ1-5, with TRBD1 identical over 11 bases. The sample was PBMCs or T cells enriched from blood (not recorded which). The receptor's source is a woman aged 45-59 years in a cohort exposed to, infected with or recovered from COVID-19 (not recorded which). CDR3 DNA sequence: TGTGCCAGCAGCCCGGACAGGGGGCTCAGTCAGCCCCAGCATTTT. Translating gives CASSPDRGLSQPQHF.